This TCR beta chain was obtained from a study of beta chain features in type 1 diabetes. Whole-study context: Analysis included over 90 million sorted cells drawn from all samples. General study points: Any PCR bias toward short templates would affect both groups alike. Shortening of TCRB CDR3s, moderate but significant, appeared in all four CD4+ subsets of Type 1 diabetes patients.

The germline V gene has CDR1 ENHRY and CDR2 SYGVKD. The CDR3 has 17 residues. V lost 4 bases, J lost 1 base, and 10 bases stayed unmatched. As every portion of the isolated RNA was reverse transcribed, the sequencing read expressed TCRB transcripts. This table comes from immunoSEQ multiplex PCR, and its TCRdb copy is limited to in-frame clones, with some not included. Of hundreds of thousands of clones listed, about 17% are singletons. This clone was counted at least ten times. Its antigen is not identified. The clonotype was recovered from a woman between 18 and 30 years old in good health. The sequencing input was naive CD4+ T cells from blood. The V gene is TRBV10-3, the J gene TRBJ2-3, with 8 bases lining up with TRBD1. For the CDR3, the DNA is TGTGCCATCAGTGTCTCCGGCAGGGGGCTTGGCACAGATACGCAGTATTTT. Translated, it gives CAISVSGRGLGTDTQYF.